These T cell receptor beta chains were read from a single sample in a study of blood T cells in healthy people across ages. TCRdb analysed the 5' RACE reads with MiXCR anew, one entry per CDR3 protein. The table lists about 680,000 distinct CDR3 sequences, about 52% of them singletons, with around a third in the top ten. Sequencing was carried out using blood. The receptors were sampled from a woman in her sixties or seventies in good health. CDR3s include the opening cysteine and the closing phenylalanine or tryptophan. Each record gives: clone size, J gene, V gene, D gene, CDR3 DNA, CDR3 protein. A D gene is named only where the DNA matches it firmly. A clone size is listed for some rows: how often the clone was seen (once, few, many), or a class if it is expanded.

clone_size: NA
j_call: TRBJ2-7
v_call: TRBV6-1
d_call: NA
cdr3_nt: TGTGCCAGCAGTGAAGCGTACTACGAGCAGTACTTC
cdr3_aa: CASSEAYYEQYF

clone_size: NA
j_call: TRBJ2-7
v_call: TRBV20-1
d_call: TRBD2
cdr3_nt: TGCAGTGCTAGGCCCCCGGGAGGGAGGGCATGGGATGAGCAGTACTTC
cdr3_aa: CSARPPGGRAWDEQYF

clone_size: NA
j_call: TRBJ2-5
v_call: TRBV28
d_call: NA
cdr3_nt: TGTGCCAGCAGCCCTCCCCGGTCAGGGTGGAGTGACAATGAGCAGTACTTC
cdr3_aa: CASSPPRSGWSDNEQYF

clone_size: NA
j_call: TRBJ2-3
v_call: TRBV28
d_call: TRBD2
cdr3_nt: TGTGCCACCTCCCCGCGGGGGATAGGGTTCGCAGATACGCAGTATTTT
cdr3_aa: CATSPRGIGFADTQYF

clone_size: NA
j_call: TRBJ1-4
v_call: TRBV5-1
d_call: NA
cdr3_nt: TGCGCCAGCAGCTTGGAAACAGGTGGAAAACTGTTTTTT
cdr3_aa: CASSLETGGKLFF

clone_size: medium-sized
j_call: TRBJ2-1
v_call: TRBV7-3
d_call: NA
cdr3_nt: TGTGCCAGCAGCTTATCAATGGGAGGCGATGAGCAGTTCTTC
cdr3_aa: CASSLSMGGDEQFF

clone_size: NA
j_call: TRBJ2-3
v_call: TRBV20-1
d_call: NA
cdr3_nt: TGCAGTGCTAGAGATAGAGCCCGGTCTAGCACAGATACGCAGTATTTT
cdr3_aa: CSARDRARSSTDTQYF

clone_size: NA
j_call: TRBJ1-5
v_call: TRBV7-3
d_call: NA
cdr3_nt: TGTGCCAGCAGCTTAACGGGGGGCCAGGGGCAGCCCCAGCATTTT
cdr3_aa: CASSLTGGQGQPQHF

clone_size: few
j_call: TRBJ1-5
v_call: TRBV29-1
d_call: NA
cdr3_nt: TGCAGCGTGGGGGCGACAGGCTCTGGAAATCAGCCCCAGCATTTT
cdr3_aa: CSVGATGSGNQPQHF

clone_size: NA
j_call: TRBJ2-3
v_call: TRBV5-1
d_call: NA
cdr3_nt: TGCGCCAGCAGCTTGGGGGTCAGAACAGATACGCAGTATTTT
cdr3_aa: CASSLGVRTDTQYF

clone_size: NA
j_call: TRBJ2-3
v_call: TRBV10-3
d_call: TRBD2
cdr3_nt: TGTGCCATCAGTGAGCCCCGGACTAGCGGGAGGGAGAGGGATACGCAGTATTTT
cdr3_aa: CAISEPRTSGRERDTQYF

clone_size: few
j_call: TRBJ2-7
v_call: TRBV29-1
d_call: TRBD2
cdr3_nt: TGCAGCGTTGAAGTCCTCCTACTAGCGGGAGGGCCGGGCCACGAGCAGTACTTC
cdr3_aa: CSVEVLLLAGGPGHEQYF

clone_size: NA
j_call: TRBJ2-3
v_call: TRBV27
d_call: NA
cdr3_nt: TGTGCCAGCAGTTCGGGGTGGCGGGACCCCGGAGATACGCAGTATTTT
cdr3_aa: CASSSGWRDPGDTQYF

clone_size: NA
j_call: TRBJ1-1
v_call: TRBV20-1
d_call: NA
cdr3_nt: TGCAGTGCCCCCGAGGTCGGGGCCGTAAGGAACACTGAAGCTTTCTTT
cdr3_aa: CSAPEVGAVRNTEAFF

clone_size: NA
j_call: TRBJ2-4
v_call: TRBV12-3/TRBV12-4
d_call: TRBD2
cdr3_nt: TGTGCCAGCAGTCCGGGGACTAGCGGGAGAACCAAAAACATTCAGTACTTC
cdr3_aa: CASSPGTSGRTKNIQYF

clone_size: few
j_call: TRBJ2-1
v_call: TRBV27
d_call: TRBD2
cdr3_nt: TGTGCCAGCAAAGCGGGACGGACGGCGGTATATGAGCAGTTCTTC
cdr3_aa: CASKAGRTAVYEQFF

clone_size: many
j_call: TRBJ2-7
v_call: TRBV20-1
d_call: NA
cdr3_nt: TGCAGTGCTAGAGACAGGCGCGAGCAGTACTTC
cdr3_aa: CSARDRREQYF

clone_size: NA
j_call: TRBJ2-5
v_call: TRBV28
d_call: TRBD1
cdr3_nt: TGTGCCAGCACGGTCTACGGGACAGGGCACCAAGAGACCCAGTACTTC
cdr3_aa: CASTVYGTGHQETQYF

clone_size: few
j_call: TRBJ2-7
v_call: TRBV7-2
d_call: TRBD2
cdr3_nt: TGTGCCAGCAGCTTAGCCCCTGCTTGGGGACTAGTCTTCTACGAGCAGTACTTC
cdr3_aa: CASSLAPAWGLVFYEQYF

clone_size: NA
j_call: TRBJ1-2
v_call: TRBV27
d_call: NA
cdr3_nt: TGTGCCAGCAGAACGATGACAGGAAGCTATGGCTACACCTTC
cdr3_aa: CASRTMTGSYGYTF

clone_size: few
j_call: TRBJ1-1
v_call: TRBV29-1
d_call: NA
cdr3_nt: TGCAGCGTTCGGGGGGGAGTGAACACTGAAGCTTTCTTT
cdr3_aa: CSVRGGVNTEAFF

clone_size: NA
j_call: TRBJ2-7
v_call: TRBV7-2
d_call: NA
cdr3_nt: TGTGCCAGCAGCTTAGGGACTACACTTACCTACGAGCAGTACTTC
cdr3_aa: CASSLGTTLTYEQYF

clone_size: NA
j_call: TRBJ2-7
v_call: TRBV7-9
d_call: TRBD2
cdr3_nt: TGTGCCAGCAGCTCCGAGGGACTAGCGGGTGCCTACGAGCAGTACTTC
cdr3_aa: CASSSEGLAGAYEQYF

clone_size: once
j_call: TRBJ2-7
v_call: TRBV9
d_call: NA
cdr3_nt: TGTGCCAGCAGCGTAGGCGGGAATGTTGATGAGCAGTACTTC
cdr3_aa: CASSVGGNVDEQYF

clone_size: NA
j_call: TRBJ2-1
v_call: TRBV7-9
d_call: NA
cdr3_nt: TGTGCCAGCAGCTTAGAGGGCAGATACAATGAGCAGTTCTTC
cdr3_aa: CASSLEGRYNEQFF

clone_size: few
j_call: TRBJ2-3
v_call: TRBV29-1
d_call: TRBD2
cdr3_nt: TGCAGCGTTGAAGATCCAAGGCTAGCGGAAGTCTCTAGCACAGATACGCAGTATTTT
cdr3_aa: CSVEDPRLAEVSSTDTQYF

clone_size: NA
j_call: TRBJ2-5
v_call: TRBV4-2
d_call: NA
cdr3_nt: TGTGCCAGCAGCCAAGGATCCGGATCCTACAATGAGCAGTACTTC
cdr3_aa: CASSQGSGSYNEQYF

clone_size: NA
j_call: TRBJ1-1
v_call: TRBV18
d_call: NA
cdr3_nt: TGTGCCAGCTCACCACCGTCCTCCCAGGGGATCGGCAACGCTTTCTTT
cdr3_aa: CASSPPSSQGIGNAFF

clone_size: NA
j_call: TRBJ1-6
v_call: TRBV7-9
d_call: TRBD1
cdr3_nt: TGTGCCAGCGGCTGGGGACAGGGCACTCCCCTCCACTTT
cdr3_aa: CASGWGQGTPLHF

clone_size: NA
j_call: TRBJ2-1
v_call: TRBV7-2
d_call: NA
cdr3_nt: TGTGCCAGCAGCTTAGTACACCCAGGGCTCCAGTTCTTC
cdr3_aa: CASSLVHPGLQFF

clone_size: NA
j_call: TRBJ2-5
v_call: TRBV6-2/TRBV6-3
d_call: NA
cdr3_nt: TGTGCCAGCAAGGCGGGGAGGGGGAACCACCAAGAGACCCAGTACTTC
cdr3_aa: CASKAGRGNHQETQYF

clone_size: NA
j_call: TRBJ2-1
v_call: TRBV9
d_call: TRBD2
cdr3_nt: TGTGCCAGCAGCGTAGACCCAACTAGCGACAATGAGCAGTTCTTC
cdr3_aa: CASSVDPTSDNEQFF

clone_size: NA
j_call: TRBJ2-3
v_call: TRBV27
d_call: TRBD1
cdr3_nt: TGTGCCAGCAGCAACCGGGACAGGGGGCTGGTTGCAGATACGCAGTATTTT
cdr3_aa: CASSNRDRGLVADTQYF

clone_size: few
j_call: TRBJ2-3
v_call: TRBV27
d_call: NA
cdr3_nt: TGTGCCAGCAGTATCGGGACCCCCGTGGATACGCAGTATTTT
cdr3_aa: CASSIGTPVDTQYF

clone_size: few
j_call: TRBJ2-7
v_call: TRBV7-3
d_call: NA
cdr3_nt: TGTGCCAGCAGCTTAACGCCAGCGCAGCCGTACGAGCAGTACTTC
cdr3_aa: CASSLTPAQPYEQYF

clone_size: NA
j_call: TRBJ1-2
v_call: TRBV20-1
d_call: TRBD1
cdr3_nt: TGCAGTGCCAACCGACAGGGGGGAACCTATGGCTACACCTTC
cdr3_aa: CSANRQGGTYGYTF

clone_size: NA
j_call: TRBJ1-4
v_call: TRBV25-1
d_call: NA
cdr3_nt: TGTGCCAGCAGTGTCTTGGGGAGGAAGGCAACTAATGAAAAACTGTTTTTT
cdr3_aa: CASSVLGRKATNEKLFF

clone_size: few
j_call: TRBJ1-6
v_call: TRBV12-3/TRBV12-4
d_call: TRBD1
cdr3_nt: TGTGCCAGCAGCCAAGACGCTTGGCAGGACAGGGGGCCCTCACCCCTCCACTTT
cdr3_aa: CASSQDAWQDRGPSPLHF

clone_size: few
j_call: TRBJ2-7
v_call: TRBV24-1
d_call: TRBD2
cdr3_nt: TGTGCCACCGCCGGGCTAGCGGGAGACGAGCAGTACTTC
cdr3_aa: CATAGLAGDEQYF

clone_size: few
j_call: TRBJ2-5
v_call: TRBV3-1
d_call: NA
cdr3_nt: TGTGCCAGCAGCCAAGATCTTAGGCAGCGAGAGACCCAGTACTTC
cdr3_aa: CASSQDLRQRETQYF

clone_size: many
j_call: TRBJ2-5
v_call: TRBV20-1
d_call: TRBD2
cdr3_nt: TGCAGTGCTAGTTCTAGCGGGAAAAAGAAGACCCAGTACTTC
cdr3_aa: CSASSSGKKKTQYF

clone_size: NA
j_call: TRBJ2-1
v_call: TRBV4-1
d_call: TRBD2
cdr3_nt: TGCGCCAGCAGCCAAGAGGGTAGCGGGAGTCAGTTCTTC
cdr3_aa: CASSQEGSGSQFF

clone_size: NA
j_call: TRBJ2-5
v_call: TRBV5-1
d_call: TRBD2
cdr3_nt: TGCGCCACCCGACTAGCGGGAGAAAATTCAGAGACCCAGTACTTC
cdr3_aa: CATRLAGENSETQYF

clone_size: NA
j_call: TRBJ2-2
v_call: TRBV28
d_call: NA
cdr3_nt: TGTGCCAGCAGTTTACCACAGGGTAGGACCGGGGAGCTGTTTTTT
cdr3_aa: CASSLPQGRTGELFF

clone_size: few
j_call: TRBJ1-2
v_call: TRBV20-1
d_call: TRBD1
cdr3_nt: TGCAGTGCTAGAGGGGACAGGGAGAGGTATGGCTACACCTTC
cdr3_aa: CSARGDRERYGYTF

clone_size: once
j_call: TRBJ2-5
v_call: TRBV20-1
d_call: TRBD1
cdr3_nt: TGCAGTGCTAGACGGGGGACAGGGGGAGAGACCCAGTACTTC
cdr3_aa: CSARRGTGGETQYF

clone_size: NA
j_call: TRBJ2-4
v_call: TRBV28
d_call: TRBD2
cdr3_nt: TGTGCCAGCAGTTTCGTAGGCGGGAGGGCCCCGCTAGCCAAAAACATTCAGTACTTC
cdr3_aa: CASSFVGGRAPLAKNIQYF

clone_size: few
j_call: TRBJ2-5
v_call: TRBV27
d_call: NA
cdr3_nt: TGTGCCAGCAGTTTCGGGAAGACCCAGTACTTC
cdr3_aa: CASSFGKTQYF

clone_size: NA
j_call: TRBJ1-2
v_call: TRBV4-3
d_call: NA
cdr3_nt: TGCGCCAGCAGCCAAGTTAAGGGTACTAAGTACTATGGCTACACCTTC
cdr3_aa: CASSQVKGTKYYGYTF

clone_size: many
j_call: TRBJ2-7
v_call: TRBV20-1
d_call: TRBD2
cdr3_nt: TGCAGTGCTTCCGGGACTAGGGCCGAGCAGTACTTC
cdr3_aa: CSASGTRAEQYF

clone_size: NA
j_call: TRBJ1-5
v_call: TRBV12-3/TRBV12-4
d_call: NA
cdr3_nt: TGTGCCAGCAGTTTATGGGTACAGGGCAATCAGCCCCAGCATTTT
cdr3_aa: CASSLWVQGNQPQHF

clone_size: NA
j_call: TRBJ2-1
v_call: TRBV7-9
d_call: NA
cdr3_nt: TGTGCCAGCAGCGAGTATGGTGGGAGCTCCTACAATGAGCAGTTCTTC
cdr3_aa: CASSEYGGSSYNEQFF

clone_size: few
j_call: TRBJ1-4
v_call: TRBV20-1
d_call: NA
cdr3_nt: TGCAGTGCTAGTTCGGGGAGCACTAATGAAAAACTGTTTTTT
cdr3_aa: CSASSGSTNEKLFF

clone_size: NA
j_call: TRBJ2-2
v_call: TRBV7-7
d_call: NA
cdr3_nt: TGTGCTAGCAGCTTAGGGGTAGCGGTCCCCGGGGAGCTGTTTTTT
cdr3_aa: CASSLGVAVPGELFF

clone_size: NA
j_call: TRBJ1-2
v_call: TRBV28
d_call: NA
cdr3_nt: TGTGCCAGCAGTCGCATGGGACCTATCGGAGGTGGCTACACCTTC
cdr3_aa: CASSRMGPIGGGYTF

clone_size: NA
j_call: TRBJ1-1
v_call: TRBV4-2
d_call: NA
cdr3_nt: TGTGCCAGCAGCCAAGGGGAGGGTAGAGGCACTGAAGCTTTCTTT
cdr3_aa: CASSQGEGRGTEAFF

clone_size: NA
j_call: TRBJ2-5
v_call: TRBV9
d_call: TRBD2
cdr3_nt: TGTGCCAGCAGCGTAGGGGTAGCGGGAGGGCAAGAGACCCAGTACTTC
cdr3_aa: CASSVGVAGGQETQYF